The 7 T cell receptor beta chains presented below share a single source sample, sequenced in a study of T cells after yellow fever vaccination. A single record per CDR3 protein comes from TCRdb applying MiXCR to the 5' RACE reads. Here the sample spans roughly 120,000 distinct CDR3 sequences, 7.2% being singletons. The source was CD4+ T cells sorted from PBMCs, collected approximately 47 days after the first yellow fever vaccination. The receptors stem from a man between 18 and 29 years old who received the YFV17D yellow fever vaccine.

This clonotype was seen many times. V and J are TRBV28 and TRBJ2-5, with D tentatively TRBD2 (6 bases). V gave up 6 bases and J gave up 0 bases, with 14 bases separating them. Per germline, CDR1 MDHEN and CDR2 SYDVKM. The CDR3 sequence is 15 residues long. The CDR3 protein is CASSGAGTDQETQYF. The DNA for the CDR3 is TGTGCCAGCAGCGGCGCCGGGACTGACCAAGAGACCCAGTACTTC.

This clonotype was recorded at least ten times. The chain recombines TRBV5-6 with TRBJ1-2, with 7 bases lining up with TRBD1. The length of the CDR3 is 13 residues. V gave up 4 bases and J gave up 8 bases; unmatched junction bases: 8. The germline V gene encodes CDR1 SGHDT and CDR2 YYEEEE. CDR3 region: CASSPTGQVGYTF. In DNA, the CDR3 is TGTGCCAGCAGCCCGACCGGACAGGTCGGCTACACCTTC.

This rearrangement joins TRBV13 to TRBJ2-3, with D possibly TRBD2 on 6 matching bases. From germline, CDR1 is PRHDT and CDR2 FYEKMQ (reference sequence). The CDR3 is 11 residues long. CDR3 bases: TGTTTGGGCGGGGTAGGGGATACGCAGTATTTT. Amino acid sequence: CLGGVGDTQYF.

This clonotype was picked up many times. CDR3 sequence (DNA): TGCAGCGGGACAGAAGAGACCCAGTACTTC. Translation gives CSGTEETQYF. The J gene is TRBJ2-5, the V gene TRBV29-1; possibly TRBD1 for D (6 bases). The CDR3 contains 10 residues. V was clipped by 7 bases and J by 3 bases, with 6 bases between them. The germline V gene encodes CDR1 SQVTM and CDR2 ANQGSEA.

This clonotype was detected many times. The chain combines TRBV6-2 or TRBV6-3 with TRBJ2-2, with 8 bases lining up with TRBD1. Losses at the gene ends were 7 bases for V and 6 bases for J; bases not matched to a gene: 7. The CDR3 runs 14 residues. Germline assignment: CDR1 MNHEY and CDR2 SVGEGT. The CDR3 DNA reads TGTGCCAGCACCGGACAGGGTACGGCCGGGGAGCTGTTTTTT. Protein product: CASTGQGTAGELFF.

This clonotype was observed at least ten times. The chain is built from TRBV7-2 and TRBJ2-1; D is ambiguous. This CDR3 is 12 amino acids long. Trimming took 5 bases from V and 8 from J, leaving 10 bases between them. Per germline, CDR1 SGHTA and CDR2 FQGNSA. In DNA form, the CDR3 reads TGTGCCAGCAGCCTTCGGTGGGATGAGCAGTTCTTC. Its translation is CASSLRWDEQFF.

V gene TRBV19 combines with J gene TRBJ1-4, with unresolved D. V was pared by 10 bases and J by 6 bases, with 15 bases between. The germline CDR1 and CDR2 sequences are LNHDA and SQIVND (reference sequence). This CDR3 contains 13 residues. DNA for the CDR3: TGTGCCACTAAGCGGCGCGGAGATGAAAAACTGTTTTTT. Its protein product is CATKRRGDEKLFF.